This T cell receptor beta chain was observed in a study of a mutant IDH1 vaccine in newly diagnosed glioma. The wider study: Commencement of vaccination occurred 4-6 weeks following radiotherapy alone, or concurrently with temozolomide cycles. Patients were pretreated with radiotherapy, temozolomide, or both, mostly both.

This CDR3 is 15 amino acids long. The ends lost 7 bases at V and 8 bases at J; junction bases unmatched: 11. Germline CDR1 and CDR2: MNHEY and SMNVEV (reference sequence). About this clone itself: Its antigen is currently unknown.

The sample's time point: week 23, last vaccination. Doses consisted of 300 ug of mutant IDH1 20-mer peptide each, paired with topical imiquimod. Clones were sequenced by immunoSEQ multiplex PCR, and TCRdb holds only the in-frame ones, with some missing. The profile shows around 85,000 clones, 65% to 90% of them singletons. General study results and limits: Pseudoprogression apparently lacked any relation to changes in top peripheral T cell clonotypes.

The sample in question was PBMCs, obtained from a glioma patient whose treatment included an IDH1 peptide vaccine. This TCR was recovered from a man aged 30-40 years with glioma. Some clones in this sample may be carry-over from other donors' samples. V usage is TRBV27 and J usage is TRBJ1-4; 9 bases agree with TRBD1. This chain's CDR3 is CASTSWGGTGEKLFF. The DNA for the CDR3 is TGTGCCAGCACTTCCTGGGGAGGGACAGGGGAAAAACTGTTTTTT.